The present T cell receptor (beta chain) was sequenced within a study of T cell repertoires in cytomegalovirus infection. Study details: Indicated by public TCR beta signatures were CMV infection and matching HLA type.

Via MiXCR, TCRdb re-called the reads, giving one row per CDR3 protein. The table shows some 120,000 distinct CDR3 sequences, with around 10% occurring only once. CDR1 is MNHEY and CDR2 is SMNVEV in the germline V gene (reference sequence). With 9 bases removed from V and 2 bases from J, the gap between germline ends came to 5 bases. CDR3 size: 10 residues. Whole-study findings and limits: The study identified carriers of CMV plus the relevant HLA from cumulative public TCR beta family frequency. The ex vivo response showed dominance by HLA-C-restricted CMV-specific TCR beta clonotypes.

About this clonotype itself: Antigen specificity is unknown.

This chain links TRBV27 with TRBJ2-7, with D uncertain. Sequenced input: PBMCs, sequenced either directly or after in vitro stimulation (not recorded which). This clonotype was sampled from a human donor in good health (CMV status not recorded). Some clones in this sample may be carry-over from other donors' samples. The CDR3: CARDTYEQYV. The CDR3 DNA reads TGTGCCAGGGATACCTACGAGCAGTACGTC.